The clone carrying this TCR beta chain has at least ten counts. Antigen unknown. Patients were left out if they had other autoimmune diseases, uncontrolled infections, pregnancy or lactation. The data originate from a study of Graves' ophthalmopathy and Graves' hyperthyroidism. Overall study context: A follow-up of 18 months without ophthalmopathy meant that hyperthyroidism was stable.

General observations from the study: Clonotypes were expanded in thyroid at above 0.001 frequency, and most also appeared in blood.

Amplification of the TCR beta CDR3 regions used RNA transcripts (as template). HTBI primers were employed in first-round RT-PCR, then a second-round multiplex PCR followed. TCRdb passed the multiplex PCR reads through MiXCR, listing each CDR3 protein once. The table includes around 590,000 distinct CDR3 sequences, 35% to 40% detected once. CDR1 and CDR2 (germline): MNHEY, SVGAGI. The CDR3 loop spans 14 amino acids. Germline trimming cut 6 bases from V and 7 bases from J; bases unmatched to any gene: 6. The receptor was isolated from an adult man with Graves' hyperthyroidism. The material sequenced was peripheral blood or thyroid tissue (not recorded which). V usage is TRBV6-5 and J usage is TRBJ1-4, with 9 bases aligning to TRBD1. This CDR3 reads CASRSPGQGEKLFF. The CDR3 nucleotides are TGTGCCAGCAGGTCCCCGGGACAGGGTGAAAAACTGTTTTTT.